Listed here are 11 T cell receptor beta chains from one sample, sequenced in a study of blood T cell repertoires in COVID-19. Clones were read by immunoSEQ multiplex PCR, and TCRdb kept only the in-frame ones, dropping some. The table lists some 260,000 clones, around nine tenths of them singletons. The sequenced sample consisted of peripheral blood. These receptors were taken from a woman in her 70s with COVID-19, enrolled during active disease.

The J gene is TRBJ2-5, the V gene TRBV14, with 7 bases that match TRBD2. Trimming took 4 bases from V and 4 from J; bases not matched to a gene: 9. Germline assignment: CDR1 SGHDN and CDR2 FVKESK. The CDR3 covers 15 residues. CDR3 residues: CASSRVIAGGETQYF. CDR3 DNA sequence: TGTGCCAGCAGCCGGGTTATAGCGGGCGGAGAGACCCAGTACTTC.

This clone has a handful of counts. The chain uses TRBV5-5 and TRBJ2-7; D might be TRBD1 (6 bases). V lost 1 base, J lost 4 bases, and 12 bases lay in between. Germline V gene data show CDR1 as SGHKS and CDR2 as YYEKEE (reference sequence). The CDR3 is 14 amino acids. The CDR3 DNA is TGTGCCAGCAGCTTGTCTACAGGGAGTTACGAGCAGTACTTC. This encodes CASSLSTGSYEQYF.

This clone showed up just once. The CDR3 sequence is CASSFTTGGQETQYF. DNA of the CDR3: TGTGCCAGCAGTTTTACGACAGGGGGACAAGAGACCCAGTACTTC. V usage is TRBV28 and J usage is TRBJ2-5; 9 nucleotides align to TRBD1. The germline gives CDR1 MDHEN, CDR2 SYDVKM. The length of the CDR3 is 15 residues. With 3 bases clipped from V and 2 bases from J, the junction kept 4 bases outside the gene matches.

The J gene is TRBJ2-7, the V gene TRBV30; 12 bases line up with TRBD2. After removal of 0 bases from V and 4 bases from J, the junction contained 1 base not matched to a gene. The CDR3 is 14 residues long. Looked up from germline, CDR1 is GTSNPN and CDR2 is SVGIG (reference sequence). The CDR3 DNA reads TGTGCCTGGAGTGTACTAGCGGGAGGTTACGAGCAGTACTTC. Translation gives CAWSVLAGGYEQYF. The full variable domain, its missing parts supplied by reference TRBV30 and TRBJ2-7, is SQTIHQWPATLVQPVGSPLSLECTVEGTSNPNLYWYRQAAGRGLQLLFYSVGIGQISSEVPQNLSASRPQDRQFILSSKKLLLSDSGFYLCAWSVLAGGYEQYFGPGTRLTVT.

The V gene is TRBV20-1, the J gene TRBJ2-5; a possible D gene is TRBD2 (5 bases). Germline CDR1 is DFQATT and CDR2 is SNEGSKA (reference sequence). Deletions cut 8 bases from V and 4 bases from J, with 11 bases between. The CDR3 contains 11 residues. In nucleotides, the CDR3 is TGCAGTAGCTTCGAGGGAGAGACCCAGTACTTC. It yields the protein CSSFEGETQYF.

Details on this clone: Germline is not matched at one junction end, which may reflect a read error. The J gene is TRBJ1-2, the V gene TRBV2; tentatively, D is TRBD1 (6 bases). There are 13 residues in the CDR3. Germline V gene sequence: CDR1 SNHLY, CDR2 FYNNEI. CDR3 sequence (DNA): TGTGCCAGCAGCGAAGGACAGCTGGGTGGCTACACCTTC. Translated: CASSEGQLGGYTF.

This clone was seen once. The DNA for the CDR3 is TGTGCCAGCAGCCGCCCCTTAGCGGGAGGGGAGGATACGCAGTATTTT. This gives the protein CASSRPLAGGEDTQYF. The rearrangement joins TRBV7-9 to TRBJ2-3; 11 positions match TRBD2. Trimming cost V 5 bases and J 6 bases; bases outside gene matches: 10. There are 16 residues in the CDR3. CDR1 SEHNR and CDR2 FQNEAQ come from the germline V gene (reference sequence).

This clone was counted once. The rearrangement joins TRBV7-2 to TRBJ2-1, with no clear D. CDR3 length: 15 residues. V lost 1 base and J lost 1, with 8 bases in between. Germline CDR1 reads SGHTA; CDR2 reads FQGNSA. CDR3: CASSLGLTSYNEQFF. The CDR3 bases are TGTGCCAGCAGCTTAGGACTTACGTCCTACAATGAGCAGTTCTTC.

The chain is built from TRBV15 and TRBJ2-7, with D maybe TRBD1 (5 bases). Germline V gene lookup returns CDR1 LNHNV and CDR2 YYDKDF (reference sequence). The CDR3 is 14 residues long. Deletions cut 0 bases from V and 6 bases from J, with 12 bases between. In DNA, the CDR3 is TGTGCCACCAGCAGAGATCCCAGGGCAGCCGAGCAGTACTTC. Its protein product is CATSRDPRAAEQYF.

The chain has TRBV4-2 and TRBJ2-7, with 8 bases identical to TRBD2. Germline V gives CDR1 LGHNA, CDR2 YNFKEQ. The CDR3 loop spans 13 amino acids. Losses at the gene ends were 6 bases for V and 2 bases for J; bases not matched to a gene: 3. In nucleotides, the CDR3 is TGTGCCAGCAGTACTAGCGGACCCTACGAGCAGTACTTC. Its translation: CASSTSGPYEQYF.

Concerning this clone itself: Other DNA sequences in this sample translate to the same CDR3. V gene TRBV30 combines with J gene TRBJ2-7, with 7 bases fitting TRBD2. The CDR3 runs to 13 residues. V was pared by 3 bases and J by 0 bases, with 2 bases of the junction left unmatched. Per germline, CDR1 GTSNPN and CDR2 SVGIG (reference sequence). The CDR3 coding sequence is TGTGCCTGGAGCACGGGGGGCTCCTACGAGCAGTACTTC. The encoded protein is CAWSTGGSYEQYF.